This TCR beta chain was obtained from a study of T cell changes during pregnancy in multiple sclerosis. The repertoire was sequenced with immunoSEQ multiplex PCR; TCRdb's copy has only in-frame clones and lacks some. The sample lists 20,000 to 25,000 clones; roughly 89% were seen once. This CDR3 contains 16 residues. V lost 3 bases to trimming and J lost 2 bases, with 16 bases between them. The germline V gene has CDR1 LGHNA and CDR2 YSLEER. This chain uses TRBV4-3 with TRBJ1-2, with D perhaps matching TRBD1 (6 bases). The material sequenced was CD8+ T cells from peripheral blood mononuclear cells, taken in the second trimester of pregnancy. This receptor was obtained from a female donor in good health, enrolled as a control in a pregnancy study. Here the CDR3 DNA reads TGCGCCAGCAGCCACCTCGAAGGTACAGGGAACTATGGCTACACCTTC. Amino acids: CASSHLEGTGNYGYTF.